This paragraph covers one TCR beta chain sequence. Its target is unknown. This CDR3 is built from 14 residues. The germline gives CDR1 SNHLY, CDR2 FYNNEI. J gave up 3 bases and V 4 bases, and 4 bases lay outside the gene matches. This entry belongs to a study of cytomegalovirus exposure and HLA in healthy donors. Study in general: The same platform as the approximately 660 first-cohort repertoires was used for the 110 or so validation repertoires, a later analysis reported.

The method was immunoSEQ multiplex PCR; TCRdb's version includes in-frame clones alone and lacks a portion of them. The sample lists 190,000 or so clones; about 80% were seen once. General study results and limits: There were some public TCRs occurring in many donors, but most TCR sequences were rare. A few of the chains that were CMV-associated were confirmed in vitro to be specific for CMV antigens.

The TCR was taken from a woman between 18 and 29 years old in good health and CMV-seropositive. What was sequenced was PBMCs. The chain combines TRBV2 with TRBJ2-3; 7 nucleotides line up with TRBD2. Written as DNA, the CDR3 is TGTGCCAGCAGTGGGCCGGGGGGAACAGATACGCAGTATTTT. Translated: CASSGPGGTDTQYF.